A selection of T cell receptor beta chains follows, all from one sample in a study of cytomegalovirus exposure and HLA in healthy donors. TCRdb's copy holds only in-frame clones and misses some; the assay was immunoSEQ multiplex PCR. The data show roughly 120,000 clones, over 55% seen once. Material for sequencing was PBMCs. Receptors originate from a man younger than 35 in good health and CMV-seropositive. The CDR3 runs from the conserved cysteine through the conserved F or W. The order of the fields is clone size, D gene, V gene, J gene, CDR3 DNA, CDR3 protein. The D gene is left open where the match is weak. Clone sizes are given selectively: once, few, many, or a class where the clone is expanded.

few	-	TRBV7-9	TRBJ1-1	TGTGCCAGCAGCTTAAGTGGCGGGAGCCTGAACACTGAAGCTTTCTTT	CASSLSGGSLNTEAFF
-	TRBD2	TRBV4-1	TRBJ2-2	TGCGCCAGCAGCCAAGTAGCGGGCGACGACACCGGGGAGCTGTTTTTT	CASSQVAGDDTGELFF
few	-	TRBV2	TRBJ1-4	TGTGCCAGCAGTCTTCTTGACAGTAATGAAAAACTGTTTTTT	CASSLLDSNEKLFF
-	-	TRBV6-6	TRBJ1-1	TGTGCCAGCAGTTACTCGGCAGGGTGGAACACTGAAGCTTTCTTT	CASSYSAGWNTEAFF
few	TRBD1	TRBV2	TRBJ2-5	TGTGCCAGCAGTGAAGGTCTCGGGCGGGCAGGGGGAGAGACCCAGTACTTC	CASSEGLGRAGGETQYF
-	-	TRBV19	TRBJ1-1	TGTGCCAGTAGTTCCCCAGCGCGGGGCGTTACTGAAGCTTTCTTT	CASSSPARGVTEAFF
-	-	TRBV19	TRBJ1-5	TGTGCCAGTAGTAGAGGAAACCCTGGCGTTAGTCAGCCCCAGCATTTT	CASSRGNPGVSQPQHF
-	TRBD1	TRBV2	TRBJ1-1	TGTGCCAGCAGGACGGACAGGGGAACTGAAGCTTTCTTT	CASRTDRGTEAFF
-	-	TRBV30	TRBJ2-4	TGTGCCTGGAGTGTATCAGGGCGGACAAACATTCAGTACTTC	CAWSVSGRTNIQYF
many	TRBD1	TRBV6-6	TRBJ1-1	TGTGCCGGACAGGACGGGCAGAACACTGAAGCTTTCTTT	CAGQDGQNTEAFF
-	-	TRBV2	TRBJ1-1	TGTGCCGGCTCGAGGGCCAAGAACACTGAAGCTTTCTTT	CAGSRAKNTEAFF
-	TRBD1	TRBV2	TRBJ1-1	TGTGCCAGCAGTGATATTGCAGGGGGCGAAGTCGCTTTCTTT	CASSDIAGGEVAFF
-	-	TRBV29-1	TRBJ2-2	TGCAGCGCCAGGTTCACCGGGGAGCTGTTTTTT	CSARFTGELFF
-	TRBD2	TRBV2	TRBJ2-5	TGTGCCAGCGGCTCGGGGGGTGGGCCGCAAGAGACCCAGTACTTC	CASGSGGGPQETQYF
-	-	TRBV4-1	TRBJ2-2	TGCGCCAGCAGCCAAGGGGCGGGGACCAACACCGGGGAGCTGTTTTTT	CASSQGAGTNTGELFF
-	-	TRBV6-5	TRBJ1-2	TGTGCCAGCAGTTACTCGATCGTACGGGGAAACTATGGCTACACCTTC	CASSYSIVRGNYGYTF
-	-	TRBV7-3	TRBJ2-1	TGTGCCAGCAGCTTAAGCGGCTACAATGAGCAGTTCTTC	CASSLSGYNEQFF
-	-	TRBV2	TRBJ1-2	TGTGCCAGCAGCCTGAGGACAGACTATGGCTACACCTTC	CASSLRTDYGYTF
few	-	TRBV6-6	TRBJ2-5	TGTGCCAGCAGCCTCGACGGGATTGGGACCCAGTACTTC	CASSLDGIGTQYF
-	TRBD1	TRBV6-5	TRBJ2-1	TGTGCCAGCAGACAGGACAGGGCACGTCCGAATGAGCAGTTCTTC	CASRQDRARPNEQFF
-	TRBD2	TRBV4-2	TRBJ2-1	TGTGCCAGCAGCCAAGAAGGGACTAGCGTTTGGAATGAGCAGTTCTTC	CASSQEGTSVWNEQFF
-	TRBD1	TRBV5-4	TRBJ2-7	TGTGCCAGCAGCTTCGGTGGGACAGGGAACGAGCAGTACTTC	CASSFGGTGNEQYF
-	TRBD2	TRBV27	TRBJ2-1	TGTGCCAGCAGTTTTGCGGGGGGCCTAAGCTCCTACAATGAGCAGTTCTTC	CASSFAGGLSSYNEQFF
few	-	TRBV5-5	TRBJ1-1	TGTGCCAGCAGCTCCCAGGAGAACACTGAAGCTTTCTTT	CASSSQENTEAFF
-	TRBD2	TRBV7-3	TRBJ2-1	TGTGCCAGCAGCTTAACCGAAGGACTAGCGGGGAATGAGCAGTTCTTC	CASSLTEGLAGNEQFF
few	-	TRBV18	TRBJ2-3	TGTGCCAGCTCACCAATCTCCGATACGCAGTATTTT	CASSPISDTQYF
-	TRBD2	TRBV19	TRBJ2-7	TGTGCCACCCGACCCAGGACTAGCGGGGGGCCGGTCCCCTACGAGCAGTACTTC	CATRPRTSGGPVPYEQYF
-	TRBD1	TRBV15	TRBJ1-5	TGTGCCACCAGCAGAGGACAGGGGAAGGGTCAGCCCCAGCATTTT	CATSRGQGKGQPQHF
-	TRBD2	TRBV25-1	TRBJ2-1	TGTGCCAGCAGTCCGGGAGGGGCTAGGGCCTACAATGAGCAGTTCTTC	CASSPGGARAYNEQFF
-	-	TRBV6-1	TRBJ2-7	TGTGCCAGCAGTCCCCTGACAGCGTCCTACGAGCAGTACTTC	CASSPLTASYEQYF
-	-	TRBV28	TRBJ1-3	TGTGCCAGCTCTTCCGGAGGGGCATTTGGAAACACCATATATTTT	CASSSGGAFGNTIYF
-	TRBD2	TRBV27	TRBJ2-7	TGTGCCAGCAGTTTTGGGACTAGCGGATACGAGCAGTACTTC	CASSFGTSGYEQYF
few	-	TRBV5-5	TRBJ2-4	TGTGCCAGCAGCTCGCAAGCCCATTATATTCAGTACTTC	CASSSQAHYIQYF
few	-	TRBV28	TRBJ1-4	TGTGCCAGCAGTCGAATGGACAGCACCAATGAAAAACTGTTTTTT	CASSRMDSTNEKLFF
few	TRBD2	TRBV13	TRBJ2-5	TGTGCCAGCAGCTTAAGAGGAAAGCCGGGACTAGGATTGGGGGAGACCCAGTACTTC	CASSLRGKPGLGLGETQYF
few	TRBD2	TRBV7-9	TRBJ2-7	TGTGCCAGCAGCACTGCGGGGGGCCCCTCCTACGAGCAGTACTTC	CASSTAGGPSYEQYF
-	TRBD2	TRBV5-4	TRBJ2-7	TGTGCCAGCAGCCCGGGCCTAGCGGGGGGCCCTTACGAGCAGTACTTC	CASSPGLAGGPYEQYF
-	TRBD1	TRBV6-5	TRBJ1-2	TGTGCCAGCAGTTTCCAGGCCGGGACAGGGGAGTCTGGCTACACCTTC	CASSFQAGTGESGYTF
-	-	TRBV10-1	TRBJ2-1	TGCGCCAGCAGTGAGAGGGGGGGATTCGGGTCCTCCTACAATGAGCAGTTCTTC	CASSERGGFGSSYNEQFF
few	-	TRBV18	TRBJ2-5	TGTGCCAGCTCACCGGGGGCAGGGCGAGAGACCCAGTACTTC	CASSPGAGRETQYF
few	TRBD1	TRBV2	TRBJ2-7	TGTGCCAGTTCAGGGACAGGGGGTTTAACGATCTACGAGCAGTACTTC	CASSGTGGLTIYEQYF
-	TRBD2	TRBV5-6	TRBJ2-5	TGTGCCAGCAGAAAAGGCGGGGGGGCCTGGGAGACCCAGTACTTC	CASRKGGGAWETQYF
few	TRBD2	TRBV6-6	TRBJ2-3	TGTGCCAGCAGGGCCGGGGGGAGCACAGATACGCAGTATTTT	CASRAGGSTDTQYF
-	TRBD2	TRBV7-9	TRBJ2-2	TGTGCCAGCAGCCTTAGCGGGGGGGCCGCCACCGGGGAGCTGTTTTTT	CASSLSGGAATGELFF
-	-	TRBV19	TRBJ1-1	TGTGCCAGTAGTACGTCGGCGGGTAGCACTGAAGCTTTCTTT	CASSTSAGSTEAFF
-	-	TRBV5-6	TRBJ1-3	TGTGCCAGCAACGCATGGGGGGTCGGAAACACCATATATTTT	CASNAWGVGNTIYF
-	TRBD1	TRBV11-2	TRBJ1-1	TGTGCCAGCAGCTTAGACCCGCTACAGGGGGCCAATACTGAAGCTTTCTTT	CASSLDPLQGANTEAFF
-	-	TRBV6-5	TRBJ1-2	TGTGCCAGCAGTAGAGGGACAATCGCCTATGGCTACACCTTC	CASSRGTIAYGYTF
-	-	TRBV6-5	TRBJ1-2	TGTGCCAGCAGTGGCAGGAACTATGGCTACACCTTC	CASSGRNYGYTF
-	TRBD1	TRBV5-1	TRBJ2-2	TGCGCCAGCAGTCAAACCTCCGGGACAGCAACCGGGGAGCTGTTTTTT	CASSQTSGTATGELFF
-	-	TRBV5-5	TRBJ2-3	TGTGCCAGCAGCGGCGGGTTAGATACGCAGTATTTT	CASSGGLDTQYF
-	-	TRBV20-1	TRBJ1-1	TGCAGTGCTAGTGGGGCCGAAGCTTTCTTT	CSASGAEAFF
few	-	TRBV30	TRBJ1-2	TGTGCCTCGGAGGCCTATGGCTACACCTTC	CASEAYGYTF
-	-	TRBV2	TRBJ1-2	TGTGCCAGCAACGGGTTCAATAACTATGGCTACACCTTC	CASNGFNNYGYTF
-	-	TRBV6-1	TRBJ1-2	TGTGCCAGCTTGCGTGAGGGGGGGTACTATGGCTACACCTTC	CASLREGGYYGYTF